The rows below give T cell receptor beta chains drawn from one sample of a study of blood T cell repertoires in COVID-19. Clones were read by immunoSEQ multiplex PCR, and TCRdb kept only the in-frame ones, dropping some. The sample lists 380,000 or so clones, 75% to 90% seen once, with about 7.1% in the top ten. The sequenced material came from peripheral blood. These receptor sequences come from a woman aged 60-75 years with COVID-19, enrolled during active disease. CDR3s include the opening cysteine and the closing phenylalanine or tryptophan. The D gene is left open where the match is weak. Some rows have no size entry. The others give once, few or many, or a class for an expanded clone.

>TRBD1|TRBV6-5|TRBJ1-2|-
CASSFRTGVLYGYTF
TGTGCCAGCAGTTTCCGAACAGGGGTACTCTATGGCTACACCTTC
>-|TRBV27|TRBJ2-1|-
CASSQAGYNEQFF
TGTGCCAGCAGTCAGGCAGGTTACAATGAGCAGTTCTTC
>-|TRBV7-9|TRBJ1-2|-
CASSLGGLHGYTF
TGTGCCAGCAGCTTAGGGGGGCTCCATGGCTACACCTTC
>-|TRBV14|TRBJ1-6|-
CASSQVSNSPLHF
TGTGCCAGCAGCCAAGTTTCGAATTCACCCCTCCACTTT
>-|TRBV12-3/TRBV12-4|TRBJ1-2|-
CASSRGAYGYTF
TGTGCCAGCAGTCGGGGGGCTTATGGCTACACCTTC
>TRBD1|TRBV2|TRBJ1-2|many
CASTGTGEGYTF
TGTGCCAGCACTGGGACAGGGGAAGGCTACACCTTC
>TRBD1|TRBV5-1|TRBJ1-4|-
CASSFISGTGHEKLFF
TGCGCCAGCAGCTTTATCTCCGGGACAGGACATGAAAAACTGTTTTTT
>TRBD1|TRBV19|TRBJ2-6|-
CASTPDRVMVSGANVLTF
TGTGCCAGTACTCCGGACAGGGTGATGGTCTCTGGGGCCAACGTCCTGACTTTC
>TRBD2|TRBV3-1/TRBV3-2|TRBJ2-1|-
CASSQALSGGAQNEQFF
TGTGCCAGCAGCCAAGCTCTTAGCGGGGGGGCCCAGAATGAGCAGTTCTTC
>TRBD2|TRBV6-6|TRBJ2-7|-
CASSGGLAAYEQYF
TGTGCCAGCAGTGGAGGACTAGCGGCCTACGAGCAGTACTTC
>-|TRBV30|TRBJ1-5|-
CAWSSGQPQHF
TGTGCCTGGAGTTCGGGACAGCCCCAGCATTTT
>TRBD2|TRBV11-2|TRBJ2-3|-
CASSNWGGPTDTQYF
TGTGCCAGCAGCAACTGGGGGGGACCCACAGATACGCAGTATTTT
>-|TRBV19|TRBJ2-2|-
CASRGTGTWNTGELFF
TGTGCCAGTCGGGGAACAGGGACCTGGAACACCGGGGAGCTGTTTTTT
>TRBD1|TRBV5-1|TRBJ1-1|-
CASSLTGTGGTTEAFF
TGCGCCAGCAGCCTAACCGGGACAGGGGGTACCACTGAAGCTTTCTTT
>-|TRBV9|TRBJ2-2|once
CASSAPVGAGETGELFF
TGTGCCAGCAGCGCCCCCGTTGGGGCTGGAGAGACCGGGGAGCTGTTTTTT
>TRBD2|TRBV5-3|TRBJ2-7|-
CARSRSTSGVNYEQYF
TGTGCCAGAAGCCGGTCCACTAGCGGGGTTAACTACGAGCAGTACTTC
>TRBD2|TRBV6-1|TRBJ2-2|once
CASSGAATSGSGELFF
TGTGCCAGCAGTGGAGCGGCGACTAGCGGAAGCGGGGAGCTGTTTTTT
>-|TRBV12-3/TRBV12-4|TRBJ1-1|-
CASSLTGNTEAFF
TGTGCCAGCAGTTTGACGGGGAACACTGAAGCTTTCTTT
>-|TRBV3-1/TRBV3-2|TRBJ2-2|-
CASTTGHNTGELFF
TGTGCCAGCACGACGGGACACAACACCGGGGAGCTGTTTTTT
>TRBD1|TRBV14|TRBJ1-2|-
CASSQETGGKYGYTF
TGTGCCAGCAGCCAAGAGACAGGGGGAAAATATGGCTACACCTTC
>TRBD1|TRBV19|TRBJ2-1|-
CASTPGQGWGEQFF
TGTGCCAGTACTCCCGGACAGGGTTGGGGTGAGCAGTTCTTC
>-|TRBV7-2|TRBJ1-4|-
CASSLGGRQNGEKLFF
TGTGCCAGCAGCTTAGGGGGCAGGCAGAATGGAGAAAAACTGTTTTTT
>-|TRBV6-5|TRBJ1-1|-
CASSRGGNTEAFF
TGTGCCAGCAGCCGGGGAGGGAACACTGAAGCTTTCTTT
>-|TRBV14|TRBJ1-2|-
CASSQSLGGVSNYGYTF
TGTGCCAGCAGCCAATCCCTAGGGGGGGTATCGAACTATGGCTACACCTTC
>-|TRBV19|TRBJ1-2|-
CASSIGEATEASNYGYTF
TGTGCCAGTAGTATAGGGGAAGCGACAGAGGCCTCCAACTATGGCTACACCTTC